This is a list of T cell receptor beta chains from one sample in a study of cytomegalovirus exposure and HLA in healthy donors. TCRdb's table, derived via immunoSEQ multiplex PCR, lists solely in-frame clones and lacks some. The sample records just over 65,000 clones, 80% to 90% being singletons. The material sequenced was PBMCs. The receptors originated from a human donor in good health. The CDR3 runs from the conserved cysteine through the conserved F or W. D genes are given only for firm matches. The size field is filled for only some rows; it gives once, few, many or a size class.

V,size,D,J,length,CDR3,DNA
TRBV5-1,NA,TRBD1,TRBJ2-7,15,CASSPGQGAGIEQYF,TGCGCCAGCAGCCCGGGACAGGGGGCAGGAATCGAGCAGTACTTC
TRBV5-4,NA,NA,TRBJ1-2,13,CASSLDGDYGYTF,TGTGCCAGCAGCTTAGACGGGGACTATGGCTACACCTTC
TRBV4-1,once,NA,TRBJ2-2,15,CASSQLKEASGELFF,TGCGCCAGCAGCCAGCTGAAGGAGGCCTCCGGGGAGCTGTTTTTT
TRBV11-1,NA,NA,TRBJ1-1,12,CASSFEGAEAFF,TGTGCCAGCAGCTTCGAGGGTGCTGAAGCTTTCTTT
TRBV6-5,NA,TRBD1,TRBJ2-5,14,CASSSTGGKETQYF,TGTGCCAGCAGTTCTACAGGGGGCAAAGAGACCCAGTACTTC
TRBV4-3,NA,NA,TRBJ1-1,16,CASSQDIAKGAVEAFF,TGCGCCAGCAGCCAAGATATCGCAAAAGGAGCGGTAGAAGCTTTCTTT
TRBV6-1,NA,TRBD2,TRBJ2-1,15,CASTLLNSGGNEQFF,TGTGCCAGCACCCTATTAAATAGCGGGGGCAATGAGCAGTTCTTC
TRBV7-2,NA,TRBD1,TRBJ2-2,14,CASSADRGVGELFF,TGTGCCAGCAGCGCTGACAGGGGAGTCGGGGAGCTGTTTTTT
TRBV19,NA,TRBD2,TRBJ2-5,18,CASSSSPQLAGGLETQYF,TGTGCCAGTAGTTCATCCCCCCAACTAGCGGGGGGGCTGGAGACCCAGTACTTC
TRBV5-1,NA,NA,TRBJ2-1,15,CASSLELGVMDEQFF,TGCGCCAGCAGCTTGGAATTAGGGGTGATGGATGAGCAGTTCTTC
TRBV19,NA,TRBD1,TRBJ2-7,15,CASSLIRDRSYEQYF,TGTGCCAGTAGTCTAATCCGGGACAGGTCCTACGAGCAGTACTTC
TRBV7-3,once,NA,TRBJ2-1,15,CASSLTFAGANEQFF,TGTGCCAGCAGCTTAACATTCGCGGGGGCCAATGAGCAGTTCTTC
TRBV7-2,few,NA,TRBJ2-5,16,CASSSLGPGGTKTQYF,TGTGCCAGCAGCTCCCTAGGTCCAGGGGGGACGAAGACCCAGTACTTC
TRBV5-1,NA,TRBD1,TRBJ2-3,14,CASSSGQDTDTQYF,TGCGCCAGCAGCTCGGGACAGGACACAGATACGCAGTATTTT
TRBV5-4,NA,TRBD1,TRBJ2-1,14,CASSLGGLYNEQFF,TGTGCCAGCAGCCTAGGGGGCCTATACAATGAGCAGTTCTTC
TRBV5-4,NA,NA,TRBJ2-2,14,CASSVQGFTGELFF,TGTGCCAGCAGCGTACAGGGTTTTACCGGGGAGCTGTTTTTT
TRBV7-9,NA,TRBD1,TRBJ1-1,15,CASSPRTGANTEAFF,TGTGCCAGCAGCCCTCGGACAGGAGCAAACACTGAAGCTTTCTTT
TRBV7-2,NA,TRBD2,TRBJ2-5,16,CASSSGPTGGQETQYF,TGTGCCAGCAGCTCAGGGCCTACGGGGGGCCAAGAGACCCAGTACTTC
TRBV6-1,few,TRBD2,TRBJ2-5,14,CASSESSGGETQYF,TGTGCCAGCAGTGAGTCTAGCGGGGGTGAGACCCAGTACTTC
TRBV6-1,NA,NA,TRBJ1-5,14,CASSERGSTQPQHF,TGTGCCAGCAGTGAACGGGGTAGTACTCAGCCCCAGCATTTT
TRBV10-2,NA,NA,TRBJ1-2,13,CATRFGGSYGYTF,TGCGCCACCCGCTTCGGGGGGAGCTATGGCTACACCTTC
TRBV15,NA,NA,TRBJ1-6,12,CATSTTTSPLHF,TGTGCCACCAGCACAACAACTTCACCCCTCCACTTT
TRBV15,NA,TRBD1,TRBJ2-1,13,CATSQRQGNEQFF,TGTGCCACCAGCCAAAGACAGGGGAACGAGCAGTTCTTC
TRBV6-6,NA,NA,TRBJ2-7,12,CASSGNTYEQYF,TGTGCCAGCTCAGGGAATACCTACGAGCAGTACTTC
TRBV12-5,once,NA,TRBJ2-2,14,CASGFGANTGELFF,TGTGCTAGTGGTTTCGGAGCGAACACCGGGGAGCTGTTTTTT
TRBV7-7,NA,TRBD2,TRBJ2-1,15,CASSPGLAGVGEQFF,TGTGCCAGCAGCCCTGGACTAGCGGGGGTCGGGGAGCAGTTCTTC
TRBV28,NA,NA,TRBJ1-1,11,CASRLHTEAFF,TGTGCCAGCAGACTGCACACTGAAGCTTTCTTT
TRBV5-6,NA,NA,TRBJ1-5,15,CASSLGQSQAQPQHF,TGTGCCAGCAGCTTGGGCCAATCACAGGCTCAGCCCCAGCATTTT
TRBV19,NA,TRBD1,TRBJ2-5,15,CASSIQPQGQETQYF,TGTGCCAGTAGTATCCAACCACAGGGGCAAGAGACCCAGTACTTC
TRBV7-9,NA,TRBD1,TRBJ1-2,12,CASSRTGDGYTF,TGTGCCAGCAGCAGGACAGGGGATGGCTACACCTTC